Listed below are T cell receptor beta chains from one sample, sequenced in a study of immune evolution from preneoplasia to lung adenocarcinoma. This table comes from immunoSEQ multiplex PCR, and its TCRdb copy is limited to in-frame clones, with some not included. The sample holds 5,200 or so clones; less than 80% are singletons and the top ten take approximately 6.6%. What was sequenced was FFPE minimally invasive lung adenocarcinoma tissue. These receptors all stem from a person between 50 and 69 years old with lung adenocarcinoma. The CDR3 runs from the conserved cysteine through the conserved F or W. The order of the fields is D gene, V gene, clone size, J gene, CDR3 DNA, CDR3 protein. A D gene is named only where the DNA matches it firmly. Where a row states a size, it is once, few, many or the class of an expanded clone; other rows omit it.

>NA|TRBV7-3|once|TRBJ1-1
TGTGCCAGCAGCTCCAACCCCGGGGGCACTGAAGCTTTCTTT
CASSSNPGGTEAFF
>NA|TRBV6-5|NA|TRBJ2-2
TGTGCCAGCAGTTACTCGATAGTCGGTTACACCGGGGAGCTGTTTTTT
CASSYSIVGYTGELFF
>TRBD1|TRBV19|once|TRBJ2-2
TGTGCCAGTACTTGGGACAGGAACACCGGGGAGCTGTTTTTT
CASTWDRNTGELFF
>TRBD2|TRBV19|NA|TRBJ2-7
TGTGCCAGTAGTATAGGGGCCGGGACTAGCGCATACGAGCAGTACTTC
CASSIGAGTSAYEQYF
>TRBD2|TRBV28|few|TRBJ2-7
TGTGCCAGCAGTTCGGCGGGAGGCACCTCCTACGAGCAGTACTTC
CASSSAGGTSYEQYF
>NA|TRBV19|NA|TRBJ1-1
TGTGCCAGTAATCAGCCATTCACTGAAGCTTTCTTT
CASNQPFTEAFF
>NA|TRBV6-6|NA|TRBJ2-7
TGTGCCAGCAGTTACGGGAACGACGAGCAGTACTTC
CASSYGNDEQYF
>TRBD2|TRBV30|NA|TRBJ2-3
TGTGCCTGGAGTCTAGCGGGGAGAATCACAGATACGCAGTATTTT
CAWSLAGRITDTQYF
>NA|TRBV28|NA|TRBJ2-3
TGTGCCAGCAGTTTAGGGGGGAAAGGAGAAGATACGCAGTATTTT
CASSLGGKGEDTQYF
>NA|TRBV30|few|TRBJ1-2
TGTGCCCTATCTCAGGGGAACAACTATGGCTACACCTTC
CALSQGNNYGYTF
>NA|TRBV5-1|few|TRBJ2-2
TGCGCCAGCAGCCTCAAAGCCGGGACACGGGACACCGGGGAGCTGTTTTTT
CASSLKAGTRDTGELFF
>TRBD2|TRBV6-5|NA|TRBJ2-7
TGTGCCAGCAGTTATAGGTCTAGCGGGAGGGCCCGAGAGCAGTACTTC
CASSYRSSGRAREQYF
>TRBD2|TRBV6-5|NA|TRBJ2-1
TGTGCCAGCAAAACCGGGACTAGCGCAATCAATGAGCAGTTCTTC
CASKTGTSAINEQFF
>NA|TRBV6-6|NA|TRBJ2-1
TGTGCCAGCAGTTATCAGGAGGGCCGCTACAATGAGCAGTTCTTC
CASSYQEGRYNEQFF
>NA|TRBV7-2|NA|TRBJ1-3
TGTGCCAGCAGCTCCCAGGGGCTCTCTGGAAACACCATATATTTT
CASSSQGLSGNTIYF
>NA|TRBV11-1|NA|TRBJ2-3
TGTGCCAGCAAATCCCCCGGGGCGGACCCCACAGATACGCAGTATTTT
CASKSPGADPTDTQYF
>NA|TRBV28|NA|TRBJ1-4
TGTGCCAGCAGTAAACAGGGTTGGCTGGGTGAAAAACTGTTTTTT
CASSKQGWLGEKLFF
>NA|TRBV5-1|NA|TRBJ2-5
TGCGCCAGCAGCTCCGAACCTCCCCCCCAAGAGACCCAGTACTTC
CASSSEPPPQETQYF